This TCR beta chain is from a study of a mutant IDH1 vaccine in newly diagnosed glioma. Study at large: Averaging roughly 40 years of age, treated patients were about 60% male and approximately 38% female.

Trimming removed 5 bases from V and 6 bases from J; junction bases left unmatched: 6. The germline CDR1 and CDR2 sequences are LNHDA and SQIVND (reference sequence). The CDR3 runs to 14 residues. Measured with immunoSEQ multiplex PCR; TCRdb has only the in-frame clones, and not every one. Of approximately 12,000 clones listed, 81% are singletons. Documented time point: week 47, end of study. All doses held 300 ug of mutant IDH1 20-mer peptide, with topical imiquimod. Each patient was administered eight vaccinations, scheduled in weeks 1, 3, 5, 7, 11, 15, 19 and 23. Each astrocytoma in the donors was new, WHO grade 3 or 4, IDH1-mutant and ATRX-lost. Regarding this clone: Its antigen is still unknown.

The clonotype was recovered from a man aged 25-40 years with glioma. This material consisted of PBMCs, taken from a glioma patient whose treatment included an IDH1 peptide vaccine. This chain uses TRBV19 with TRBJ2-1; 8 bases align to TRBD1. The CDR3: CASSAGQGINEQFF. The CDR3 DNA sequence: TGTGCCAGTAGTGCCGGACAGGGCATCAATGAGCAGTTCTTC. Combining the CDR3 with reference TRBV19 and TRBJ2-1 gives the whole variable domain DGGITQSPKYLFRKEGQNVTLSCEQNLNHDAMYWYRQDPGQGLRLIYYSQIVNDFQKGDIAEGYSVSREKKESFPLTVTSAQKNPTAFYLCASSAGQGINEQFFGPGTRLTVL.